This T cell receptor beta chain originates from a study of blood T cell repertoires in COVID-19. About the research overall: There were acute and convalescent COVID-19 samples, and they came from the United States, Italy and Spain. Sources were T cells, B-cell-depleted T cells, or PBMCs; the material itself was cDNA or gDNA.

As processed by the authors: Amplification from reference gene primers served as the basis for estimated nucleated cell counts. The repertoire was sequenced with immunoSEQ multiplex PCR; TCRdb's copy has only in-frame clones and lacks some. From that table come the V and J calls and clone size; the DNA was used to work out D and trimming. The sample contains some 190,000 clones, about 75% of which appear only once. The CDR3 runs to 15 residues. V gave up 5 bases and J gave up 0 bases, with 13 bases separating them. Germline-derived CDR1 and CDR2 are SNHLY and FYNNEI. The rearrangement joins TRBV2 to TRBJ1-1; maybe TRBD1 (6 bases). The sequence was obtained from a woman between 50 and 59 years old with active or convalescent COVID-19. The sample was peripheral blood. As DNA, the CDR3 is TGTGCCAGCAGTAAAACGAGACAGGTGAACACTGAAGCTTTCTTT. As protein: CASSKTRQVNTEAFF.